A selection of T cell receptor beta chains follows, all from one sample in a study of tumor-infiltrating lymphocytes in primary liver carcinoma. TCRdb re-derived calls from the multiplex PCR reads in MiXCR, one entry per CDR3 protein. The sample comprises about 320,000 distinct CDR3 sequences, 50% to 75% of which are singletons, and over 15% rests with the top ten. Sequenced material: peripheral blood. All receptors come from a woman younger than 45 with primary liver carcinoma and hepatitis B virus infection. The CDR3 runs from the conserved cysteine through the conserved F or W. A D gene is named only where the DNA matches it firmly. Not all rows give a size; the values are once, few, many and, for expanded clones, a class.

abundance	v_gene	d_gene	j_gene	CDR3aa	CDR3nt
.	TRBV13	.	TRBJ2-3	CASSPQGGGPTHYF	TGTGCCAGCAGCCCACAAGGGGGAGGGCCGACGCACTATTTT
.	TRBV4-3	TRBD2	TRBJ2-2	CASSQDAGRFRELFF	TGCGCCAGCAGCCAAGATGCCGGGAGGTTTCGGGAGCTGTTTTTT
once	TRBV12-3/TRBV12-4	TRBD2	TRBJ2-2	CATSSEGGRELFF	TGTGCCACCAGTTCTGAGGGAGGGCGGGAGCTGTTTTTT
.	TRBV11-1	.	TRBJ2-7	CASSDTGTTYEQYF	TGTGCCAGTAGCGACACCGGGACAACCTACGAGCAGTACTTC
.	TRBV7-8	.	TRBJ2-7	CTSSFVMGSYEQYF	TGTACCAGCAGCTTCGTAATGGGCTCCTACGAGCAGTACTTC
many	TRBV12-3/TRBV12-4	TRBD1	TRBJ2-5	CASRPGTATQETQYF	TGTGCCAGCAGGCCCGGGACAGCGACCCAAGAGACCCAGTACTTC
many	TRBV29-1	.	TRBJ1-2	CSVNPQGRGNYGYTF	TGCAGCGTGAACCCTCAGGGGAGGGGTAACTATGGCTACACCTTC
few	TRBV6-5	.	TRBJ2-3	CASSYLTRPSTDTQYF	TGTGCCAGCAGTTACTTAACACGTCCTAGCACAGATACGCAGTATTTT
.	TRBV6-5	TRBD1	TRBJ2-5	CASRTTGGFTQETHYF	TGTGCCAGCAGGACCACAGGGGGATTTACCCAAGAGACCCATTACTTC
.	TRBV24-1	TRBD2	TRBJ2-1	CATSGPPGGDEQFF	TGTGCCACCAGTGGGCCCCCCGGGGGGGATGAGCAGTTCTTC
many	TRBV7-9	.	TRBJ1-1	CASSFEIQGPEAFF	TGTGCCAGCAGCTTCGAGATACAGGGTCCCGAAGCTTTCTTT
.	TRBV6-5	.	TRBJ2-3	CASSYSQSGTVTQYF	TGCGCCAGCAGTTACTCCCAAAGCGGCACAGTTACGCAGTATTTT
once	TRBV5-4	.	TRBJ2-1	CASSQRGGRYERFF	TGTGCCAGCAGCCAAAGGGGCGGAAGGTATGAGCGGTTCTTC
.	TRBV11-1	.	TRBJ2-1	CASSLRSSARSRGEQFF	TGTGCCAGCAGCTTACGGAGTAGCGCGAGGTCTAGGGGCGAGCAGTTCTTC
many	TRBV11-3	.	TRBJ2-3	CASSYTGRDTQYF	TGTGCCAGCAGCTACACAGGGAGGGATACGCAGTATTTT
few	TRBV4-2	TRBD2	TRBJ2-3	CASSQKTGTSGSDTQYF	TGTGCCAGCAGCCAAAAAACCGGGACTAGCGGGAGTGATACGCAGTATTTT
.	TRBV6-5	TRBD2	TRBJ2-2	CASERRLAGAGELFF	TGTGCCAGCGAGCGGAGACTAGCGGGAGCCGGGGAGCTGTTTTTT
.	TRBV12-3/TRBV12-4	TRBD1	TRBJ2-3	CASKGGPLITDTQYF	TGTGCCAGCAAAGGGGGCCCGTTGATCACAGATACGCAGTATTTT
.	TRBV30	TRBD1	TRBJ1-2	CAAPQGSGYGYTF	TGTGCCGCCCCACAGGGGAGTGGGTATGGCTACACCTTC
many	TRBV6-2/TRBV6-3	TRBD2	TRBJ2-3	CASRALAGRRDTQYF	TGTGCCAGCAGAGCCTTAGCGGGGCGGAGAGATACGCAGTATTTT
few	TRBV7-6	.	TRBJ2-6	CASSLGGPGANVLTF	TGTGCCAGCAGCTTAGGGGGTCCCGGGGCCAACGTCCTGACTTTC
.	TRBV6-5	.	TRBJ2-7	CASSYSRGAGYKRYF	TGTGCCAGCAGTTACTCTCGGGGGGCGGGCTACAAGCGGTACTTC
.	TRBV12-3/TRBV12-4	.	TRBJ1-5	CASTPPGGYNQPQHF	TGTGCCAGCACCCCCCCTGGAGGCTACAATCAGCCCCAGCATTTT
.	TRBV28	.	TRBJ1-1	CASSLARRGTEAFF	TGTGCCAGCAGTTTGGCCCGGCGGGGCACTGAAGCTTTCTTT
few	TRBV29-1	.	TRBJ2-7	CSVAPARGDYEQYF	TGCAGCGTTGCTCCCGCCAGGGGGGACTACGAGCAGTACTTC
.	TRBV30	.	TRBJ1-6	CAWSAGARDFNSPLHF	TGTGCCTGGAGTGCCGGTGCCCGGGATTTTAATTCACCCCTCCACTTT